The clone carrying this T cell receptor beta chain has only one observation. Patients in Seattle were enrolled during active infection, then followed longitudinally. The data were taken from a study of blood T cell repertoires in COVID-19. Across the whole study: PBMCs, B-cell-depleted T cells, or T cells provided the cDNA or gDNA that made up the material.

Unmatched junction bases numbered 3, after V lost 1 base and J lost 5 bases. The CDR3 has 13 residues. The germline CDR1 and CDR2 sequences are SGDLS and YYNGEE. This table comes from immunoSEQ multiplex PCR, and its TCRdb copy is limited to in-frame clones, with some not included. This sample yields about 130,000 clones, of which around 83% are seen a single time; around 3.3% belongs to the top ten. This sequence was found in a woman aged 80 or older with COVID-19, enrolled during active disease. The sample was peripheral blood. The chain has TRBV9 and TRBJ2-7, with 7 bases matching TRBD1. As DNA, the CDR3 is TGTGCCAGCAGCGTACTTGGGACAGACGAGCAGTACTTC. Protein: CASSVLGTDEQYF.